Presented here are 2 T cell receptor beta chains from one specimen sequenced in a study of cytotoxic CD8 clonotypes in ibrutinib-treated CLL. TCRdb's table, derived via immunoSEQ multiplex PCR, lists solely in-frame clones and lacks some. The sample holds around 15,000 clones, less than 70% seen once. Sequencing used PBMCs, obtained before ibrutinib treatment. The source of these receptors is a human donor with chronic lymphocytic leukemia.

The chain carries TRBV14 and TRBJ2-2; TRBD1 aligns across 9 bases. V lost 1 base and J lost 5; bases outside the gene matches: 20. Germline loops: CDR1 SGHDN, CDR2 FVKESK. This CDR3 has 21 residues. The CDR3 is CASSQADEYVTGTGQTGELFF. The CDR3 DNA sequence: TGTGCCAGCAGCCAAGCTGACGAGTATGTCACCGGGACAGGGCAAACCGGGGAGCTGTTTTTT.

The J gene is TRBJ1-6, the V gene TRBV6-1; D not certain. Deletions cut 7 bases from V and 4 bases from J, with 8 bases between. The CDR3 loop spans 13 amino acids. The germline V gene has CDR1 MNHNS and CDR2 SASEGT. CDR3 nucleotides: TGTGCCAGCATAATAGAGTATAATTCACCCCTCCACTTT. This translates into CASIIEYNSPLHF.